This is a list of T cell receptor beta chains from one sample in a study of cytomegalovirus exposure and HLA in healthy donors. Libraries were prepared by immunoSEQ multiplex PCR; TCRdb keeps only in-frame clonotypes and omits some of them. This sample has 100,000 or so clones, with 65% to 80% found just once. Sequenced: PBMCs. These receptors originate from a woman in her fifties or sixties in good health and CMV-seropositive. CDR3s include the opening cysteine and the closing phenylalanine or tryptophan. The D gene is left open where the match is weak. Clone size is stated in some rows and not others, as once, few, many or a class when expanded.

J gene | clone size | V gene | D gene | CDR3 DNA | CDR3 protein
TRBJ2-1 | once | TRBV5-1 | NA | TGCGCCACCGCTAAGACTAGCTCCTACAATGAGCAGTTCTTC | CATAKTSSYNEQFF
TRBJ1-4 | NA | TRBV19 | NA | TGTGCCACTAGCGGAGCGGGATTCCCTATAGAGAAACTGTTTTTT | CATSGAGFPIEKLFF
TRBJ1-2 | NA | TRBV10-3 | NA | TGTGCCATCCCTGGGGCGGGAGGCTACACCTTC | CAIPGAGGYTF
TRBJ2-5 | few | TRBV7-7 | TRBD2 | TGTGCTAGCAGCGCGTCTAGCGGGGGGAGACAAGAGACCCAGTACTTC | CASSASSGGRQETQYF
TRBJ1-5 | once | TRBV15 | TRBD1 | TGTGCCACCAGCAGGGATCCAGGGGGCATTCGGGAGCCCCAGCATTTT | CATSRDPGGIREPQHF
TRBJ2-3 | few | TRBV2 | TRBD1 | TGTGCCAGCAGTGAAGCGCGGACAGGGCAGTCAGATACGCAGTATTTT | CASSEARTGQSDTQYF
TRBJ2-7 | NA | TRBV25-1 | NA | TGTGCCAGCAGTGGTCTTACCTACGAGCAGTACTTC | CASSGLTYEQYF
TRBJ1-4 | NA | TRBV5-1 | TRBD1 | TGCGCCAGCAGCCCAGCACCTCCAAGGACAGGACGCGTTAAGGAAAAACTGTTTTTT | CASSPAPPRTGRVKEKLFF
TRBJ2-5 | few | TRBV5-1 | TRBD2 | TGCGCCAGCAGCAGCTCCGGGACTAGCGGAGAGACCCAGTACTTC | CASSSSGTSGETQYF
TRBJ2-2 | NA | TRBV7-3 | NA | TGTGCCAGCAGCTTCAAATCCGGGGAGCTGTTTTTT | CASSFKSGELFF
TRBJ2-1 | once | TRBV9 | TRBD2 | TGTGCCAGCAGCGCCCCGGGAGGATCCTTTGGTGAGCAGTTCTTC | CASSAPGGSFGEQFF
TRBJ2-1 | NA | TRBV2 | NA | TGTGCCAGCAGTGAGCGTCGAGGGGGAGAGCAGTTCTTC | CASSERRGGEQFF
TRBJ1-1 | NA | TRBV15 | NA | TGTGCCACCAGCTTTAGTGGCACTGAAGCTTTCTTT | CATSFSGTEAFF
TRBJ1-2 | few | TRBV29-1 | NA | TGCAGCGTTGAATCTCTTCGGGGCTATGGCTACACCTTC | CSVESLRGYGYTF
TRBJ2-1 | NA | TRBV7-3 | TRBD2 | TGTGCCAGCAGCCCTAGCGGGAGTCGGAATGAGCAGTTCTTC | CASSPSGSRNEQFF
TRBJ2-7 | NA | TRBV27 | NA | TGTGCCAGCAGTTTCCGGAGGACCAACCACTACGAGCAGTACTTC | CASSFRRTNHYEQYF
TRBJ1-2 | NA | TRBV9 | NA | TGTGCCAGCAGCGTAGAGGCAGGCTCCGCCTATGGCTACACCTTC | CASSVEAGSAYGYTF
TRBJ1-2 | once | TRBV30 | NA | TGTGCCTGGAGGACGACAGTTTATGGCTACACCTTC | CAWRTTVYGYTF
TRBJ1-6 | NA | TRBV10-3 | NA | TGTGCCATCAGCGCCGATAGCTCCTATAATTCACCCCTCCACTTT | CAISADSSYNSPLHF
TRBJ1-2 | NA | TRBV23-1 | NA | TGCGCCAGCACACAGGGTTCTAACTATGGCTACACCTTC | CASTQGSNYGYTF
TRBJ1-1 | few | TRBV11-3 | NA | TGTGCCAGCAGCTTGAATCCGACTACTGAAGCTTTCTTT | CASSLNPTTEAFF
TRBJ2-2 | NA | TRBV7-7 | TRBD2 | TGTGCTAGCAGCCCCGGGAGGGCTACGGTATCCGGGGAGCTGTTTTTT | CASSPGRATVSGELFF
TRBJ2-7 | NA | TRBV25-1 | TRBD2 | TGTGCCAGCGAACTAGCGGTTGGAAGCGAGCAGTACTTC | CASELAVGSEQYF
TRBJ2-5 | NA | TRBV5-1 | TRBD1 | TGCGCCAGCAGCTTCGGGACAGGGTTAGGAGAGACCCAGTACTTC | CASSFGTGLGETQYF
TRBJ1-5 | NA | TRBV25-1 | NA | TGTGCCAGCAGTGAAGGATCGACAGCTAATCAGCCCCAGCATTTT | CASSEGSTANQPQHF
TRBJ2-5 | NA | TRBV19 | TRBD2 | TGTGCCAGTAGTATGGAGGGACTAGCGGGAGTTGGTGAAGAGACCCAGTACTTC | CASSMEGLAGVGEETQYF
TRBJ1-1 | NA | TRBV5-5 | NA | TGTGCCAGCAGCTTGAGGTCCGGGTCGGGGACTGAAGCTTTCTTT | CASSLRSGSGTEAFF
TRBJ1-6 | NA | TRBV5-6 | TRBD1 | TGTGCCAGCAGCTTACAGGGGGCTCTGTCACCCCTCCACTTT | CASSLQGALSPLHF
TRBJ2-1 | NA | TRBV29-1 | NA | TGCAGCGTTGGGGGTCAGGGTAGGACCTACAATGAGCAGTTCTTC | CSVGGQGRTYNEQFF